This TCR beta chain was identified during a study of a mutant IDH1 vaccine in newly diagnosed glioma. Turning to the study itself: The study started vaccination 4-6 weeks after radiotherapy alone, or with temozolomide cycles. Standard pretreatment was either radiotherapy, temozolomide, or, for most, radiochemotherapy with temozolomide. The study's findings and limits: Seemingly, top peripheral T cell clonotype changes bore no relation to pseudoprogression.

Sample time point: week 47, end of study. All doses held 300 ug of mutant IDH1 20-mer peptide, with topical imiquimod. The CDR3 length is 15 residues. In germline, CDR1 is LNHDA, CDR2 SQIVND (reference sequence). Losses at the gene ends were 3 bases for V and 0 bases for J; bases not matched to a gene: 3. The table came from immunoSEQ multiplex PCR; TCRdb's copy has only in-frame clones and leaves some out. The sample shows roughly 30,000 clones, about 80% of them seen only once. Comment on this clone: The antigen is undetermined.

This receptor was obtained from a young man with glioma. This sample comprised PBMCs, obtained from a glioma patient whose treatment included an IDH1 peptide vaccine. The V and J genes are TRBV19 and TRBJ2-3; 7 bases map to TRBD1. CDR3 DNA sequence: TGTGCCAGTAGTATCACAGGGGTTAGCACAGATACGCAGTATTTT. Amino acid sequence: CASSITGVSTDTQYF. Together with reference TRBV19 and TRBJ2-3, the CDR3 gives the full variable domain: DGGITQSPKYLFRKEGQNVTLSCEQNLNHDAMYWYRQDPGQGLRLIYYSQIVNDFQKGDIAEGYSVSREKKESFPLTVTSAQKNPTAFYLCASSITGVSTDTQYFGPGTRLTVL.